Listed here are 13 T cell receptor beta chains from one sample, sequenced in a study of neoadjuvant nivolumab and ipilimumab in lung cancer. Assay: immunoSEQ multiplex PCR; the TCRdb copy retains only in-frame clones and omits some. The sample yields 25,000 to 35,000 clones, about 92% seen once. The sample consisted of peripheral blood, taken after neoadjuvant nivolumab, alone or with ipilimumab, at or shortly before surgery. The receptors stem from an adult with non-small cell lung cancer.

The CDR3 nucleotides are TGTGCCAGCAGCTTAGTCGCAGGGAGCACCGGGGAGCTGTTTTTT. This translates into CASSLVAGSTGELFF. The rearrangement links TRBV11-2 to TRBJ2-2; either TRBD1 or TRBD2 may fit D (5 bases each). The CDR3 covers 15 residues. Trimming cost V 1 base and J 4 bases, with 10 bases left between them. Germline values: CDR1 SGHAT, CDR2 FQNNGV.

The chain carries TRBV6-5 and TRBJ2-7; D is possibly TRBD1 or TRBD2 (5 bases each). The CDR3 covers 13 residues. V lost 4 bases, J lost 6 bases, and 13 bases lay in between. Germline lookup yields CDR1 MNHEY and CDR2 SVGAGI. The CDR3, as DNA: TGTGCCAGCAGTTCGGGGCAACCTCTCGAGCAGTACTTC. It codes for CASSSGQPLEQYF.

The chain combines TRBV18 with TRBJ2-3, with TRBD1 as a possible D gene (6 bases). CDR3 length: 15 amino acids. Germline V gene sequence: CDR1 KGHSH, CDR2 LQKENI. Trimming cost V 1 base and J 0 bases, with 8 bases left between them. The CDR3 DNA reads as TGTGCCAGCTCACCACTGACAGGAAGCACAGATACGCAGTATTTT. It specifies CASSPLTGSTDTQYF.

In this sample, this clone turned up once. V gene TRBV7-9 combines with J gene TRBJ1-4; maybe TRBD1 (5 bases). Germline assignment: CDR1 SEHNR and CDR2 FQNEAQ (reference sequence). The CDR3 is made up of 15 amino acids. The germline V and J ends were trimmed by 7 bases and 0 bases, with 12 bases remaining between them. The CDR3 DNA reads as TGTGCCAGCAACGGGGGGGTTACAACTAATGAAAAACTGTTTTTT. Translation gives CASNGGVTTNEKLFF.

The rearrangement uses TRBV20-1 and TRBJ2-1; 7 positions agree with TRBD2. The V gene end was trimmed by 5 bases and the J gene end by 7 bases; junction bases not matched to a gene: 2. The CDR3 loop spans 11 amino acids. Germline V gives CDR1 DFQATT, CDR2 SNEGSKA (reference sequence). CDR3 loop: CSADSGNEQFF. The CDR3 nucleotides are TGCAGTGCTGATAGCGGGAATGAGCAGTTCTTC.

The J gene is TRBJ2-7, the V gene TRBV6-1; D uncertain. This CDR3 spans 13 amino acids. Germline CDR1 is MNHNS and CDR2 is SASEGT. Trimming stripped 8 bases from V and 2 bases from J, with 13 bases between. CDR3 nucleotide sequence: TGTGCCAGCTCGAACTACATGGCCTACGAGCAGTACTTC. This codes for CASSNYMAYEQYF.

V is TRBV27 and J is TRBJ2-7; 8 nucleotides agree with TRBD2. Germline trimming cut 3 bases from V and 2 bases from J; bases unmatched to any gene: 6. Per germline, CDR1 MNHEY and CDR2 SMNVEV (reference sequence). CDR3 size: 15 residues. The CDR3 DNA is TGTGCCAGCAGTTTGAGTGCGGGGGGACCCTACGAGCAGTACTTC. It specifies CASSLSAGGPYEQYF.

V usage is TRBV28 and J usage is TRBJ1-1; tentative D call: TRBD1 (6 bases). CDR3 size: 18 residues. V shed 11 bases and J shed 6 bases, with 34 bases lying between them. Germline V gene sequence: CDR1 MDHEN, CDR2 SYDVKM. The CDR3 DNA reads TGTGCCGTACAGAGGGGGGGACCCAGGGCCTCTTTAGAAGCTGAAGCTTTCTTT. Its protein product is CAVQRGGPRASLEAEAFF.

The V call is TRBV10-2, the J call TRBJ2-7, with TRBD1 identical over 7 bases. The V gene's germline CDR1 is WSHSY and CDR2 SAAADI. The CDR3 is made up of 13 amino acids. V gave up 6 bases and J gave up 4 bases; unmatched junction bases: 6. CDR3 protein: CASSIGQAYEQYF. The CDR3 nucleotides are TGCGCCAGCAGCATCGGACAGGCATACGAGCAGTACTTC.

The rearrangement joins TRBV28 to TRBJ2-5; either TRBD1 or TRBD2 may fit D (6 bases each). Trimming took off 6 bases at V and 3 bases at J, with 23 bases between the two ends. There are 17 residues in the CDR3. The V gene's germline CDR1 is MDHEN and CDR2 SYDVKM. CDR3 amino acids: CASSPGGAPSEKETQYF. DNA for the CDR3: TGTGCCAGCAGCCCCGGGGGCGCGCCATCGGAAAAAGAGACCCAGTACTTC.

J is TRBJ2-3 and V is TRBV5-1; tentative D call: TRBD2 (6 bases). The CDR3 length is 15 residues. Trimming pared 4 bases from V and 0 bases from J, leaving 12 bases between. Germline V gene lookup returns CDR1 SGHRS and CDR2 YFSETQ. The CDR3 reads CASSDGTPSTDTQYF. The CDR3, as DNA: TGCGCCAGCAGCGACGGGACTCCTAGCACAGATACGCAGTATTTT.

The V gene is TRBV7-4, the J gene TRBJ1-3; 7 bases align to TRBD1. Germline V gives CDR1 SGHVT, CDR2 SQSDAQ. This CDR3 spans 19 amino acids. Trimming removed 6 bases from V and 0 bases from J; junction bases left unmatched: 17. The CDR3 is CASRSGTDNSLHSGNTIYF. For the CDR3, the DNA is TGTGCCAGCAGGTCCGGGACAGACAATTCCCTCCACTCTGGAAACACCATATATTTT.

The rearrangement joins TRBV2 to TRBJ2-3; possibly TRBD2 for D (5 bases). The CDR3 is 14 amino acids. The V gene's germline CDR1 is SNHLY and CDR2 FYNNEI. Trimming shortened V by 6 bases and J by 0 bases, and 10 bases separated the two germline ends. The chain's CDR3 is CASRAVLSTDTQYF. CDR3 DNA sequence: TGTGCCAGCAGAGCGGTCCTAAGCACAGATACGCAGTATTTT.